These 17 T cell receptor beta chains were sequenced from one sample in a study of CD8+ T cells in alopecia areata. Extraction of RNA preceded its reverse transcription into cDNA, which served as the sequencing template. Clones were read by immunoSEQ multiplex PCR, and TCRdb kept only the in-frame ones, dropping some. The sample comprises 130,000 to 150,000 clones, approximately 50% of which are singletons, and roughly 0.92% rests with the top ten. The specimen comprised CD4+ T cells sorted from blood, sampled at week 0. The receptors were sampled from a human donor with alopecia areata.

The CDR3 sequence is CSVVQDKIRYEQYF. In DNA form, the CDR3 reads TGCAGCGTTGTCCAAGACAAGATCCGCTACGAGCAGTACTTC. The chain uses TRBV29-1 and TRBJ2-7; D remains ambiguous. CDR1 and CDR2 (germline): SQVTM, ANQGSEA. CDR3 length: 14 residues. V gave up 4 bases and J gave up 3 bases, with 16 bases separating them.

Only a few counts were recorded for this clone. In the same sample, other DNA sequences code for this CDR3. J is TRBJ2-3 and V is TRBV29-1; D gene unclear. Germline assignment: CDR1 SQVTM and CDR2 ANQGSEA. This CDR3 is 11 amino acids long. Trimming left V 6 bases short and J 5 bases short, with 9 bases between. This CDR3 reads CSVTLGDTQYF. CDR3 DNA sequence: TGCAGCGTCACCCTGGGAGATACGCAGTATTTT.

The rearrangement uses TRBV27 and TRBJ2-3, with 10 bases lining up with TRBD2. The CDR3 is made up of 17 amino acids. CDR1 and CDR2 (germline): MNHEY, SMNVEV (reference sequence). The junction had 11 bases not matched to a gene; V was cut back by 7 bases and J by 1 base. As DNA, the CDR3 is TGTGCCAGCACCGAGAGCGGGAGGGGGATCGGCACAGATACGCAGTATTTT. This gives the protein CASTESGRGIGTDTQYF.

J is TRBJ1-5 and V is TRBV15; perhaps TRBD1 as D (6 bases). The CDR3 totals 15 residues. V lost 1 base and J 9 bases, leaving 16 bases between the germline ends. CDR1 is LNHNV, CDR2 YYDKDF, per germline (reference sequence). The CDR3 DNA follows: TGTGCCACCAGCAGAGTACGGACAGTACTCCTGCCCCAGCATTTT. Amino acid sequence: CATSRVRTVLLPQHF.

V usage is TRBV9 and J usage is TRBJ2-1; no reliable D call. The V gene lost 1 base and the J gene lost 6 bases, with 8 bases spanning the gap. Germline assignment: CDR1 SGDLS and CDR2 YYNGEE. This CDR3 is 13 amino acids long. The CDR3: CASSVSSGNEQFF. The DNA for the CDR3 is TGTGCCAGCAGCGTAAGCTCGGGCAATGAGCAGTTCTTC.

This clone was counted a single time. The V and J genes are TRBV7-6 and TRBJ2-7; 8 bases are a match to TRBD1. The germline gives CDR1 SGHVS, CDR2 FNYEAQ. The CDR3 is 13 residues long. J was trimmed by 3 bases and V by 4 bases; bases with no gene match: 2. The CDR3 nucleotides read TGTGCCAGCAGCTCAGGGGGCTTCTACGAGCAGTACTTC. Translation: CASSSGGFYEQYF.

This rearrangement joins TRBV30 to TRBJ2-5; 12 nucleotides line up with TRBD2. Germline V lookup: CDR1 GTSNPN, CDR2 SVGIG (reference sequence). V shed 7 bases and J 4 bases; nucleotides not matched to a gene: 13. This CDR3 has 16 amino acids. The DNA of the CDR3 is TGTGCCTCCAGCCCGTGGACTAGCGGGAAGGGAGAGACCCAGTACTTC. Amino acids: CASSPWTSGKGETQYF.

The chain recombines TRBV27 with TRBJ2-5; a weak D match, TRBD1 (5 bases). Germline V CDR1 and CDR2: MNHEY, SMNVEV (reference sequence). Trimming shortened V by 3 bases and J by 7 bases, and 9 bases separated the two germline ends. This CDR3 region has 12 residues. CDR3 protein: CASSFQGGTQYF. CDR3 in DNA: TGTGCCAGCAGTTTTCAGGGTGGGACCCAGTACTTC.

This clone was detected only a few times. V usage is TRBV10-3 and J usage is TRBJ2-3; 13 nucleotides agree with TRBD2. Germline assignment: CDR1 ENHRY and CDR2 SYGVKD. This CDR3 comprises 14 residues. V was pared by 4 bases and J by 6 bases, with 1 base of the junction left unmatched. The CDR3 is CAISGTSGSDTQYF. CDR3 nucleotide sequence: TGTGCCATCAGTGGGACTAGCGGGAGCGATACGCAGTATTTT.

The chain joins TRBV30 to TRBJ2-2; 15 bases line up with TRBD2. There are 15 residues in the CDR3. Germline trimming cut 1 base from V and 6 bases from J; bases unmatched to any gene: 0. Germline CDR1 reads GTSNPN; CDR2 reads SVGIG (reference sequence). The CDR3 spells CAWSGTSGRAGELFF. As DNA, the CDR3 is TGTGCCTGGAGTGGGACTAGCGGGAGGGCCGGGGAGCTGTTTTTT.

The table lists this clone with a few counts. The CDR3, as DNA: TGTGCCATCAGTGAGTCGTGGCAGTATGGCTACACCTTC. This codes for CAISESWQYGYTF. This rearrangement joins TRBV10-3 to TRBJ1-2; D gene ambiguous. From germline, CDR1 is ENHRY and CDR2 SYGVKD. Trimming cost V 0 bases and J 5 bases, with 7 bases left between them. The CDR3 covers 13 residues.

This clone occurred once. The chain has TRBV25-1 and TRBJ2-3; 8 nucleotides align to TRBD1. Germline CDR1 MGHDK, CDR2 SYGVNS. The CDR3 totals 13 residues. Germline trimming cut 10 bases from V and 5 bases from J; bases unmatched to any gene: 8. The CDR3 DNA reads as TGTGCCACCAGCCGGGACAGGAGAGATACGCAGTATTTT. Encoded protein: CATSRDRRDTQYF.

In its sample, this clone was seen many times. This chain joins TRBV7-8 and TRBJ2-1; 7 bases are a match to TRBD2. Germline V gene lookup returns CDR1 SGHVS and CDR2 FQNEAQ. The CDR3 is made up of 17 amino acids. V dropped 1 base and J dropped 7; count of bases not matched to a gene: 13. The chain's CDR3 is CASSLVRRSGTGNEQFF. The CDR3 DNA sequence: TGTGCCAGCAGCTTAGTCCGACGGAGCGGGACGGGAAATGAGCAGTTCTTC.

This chain connects TRBV5-4 to TRBJ2-6, with 9 bases matching TRBD2. J was trimmed by 0 bases and V by 4 bases; bases with no gene match: 5. The CDR3 contains 17 residues. Germline CDR1 SGHNT, CDR2 YYREEE (reference sequence). CDR3 amino acids: CASSHAGGSSGANVLTF. In nucleotides, the CDR3 is TGTGCCAGCAGCCATGCGGGGGGGAGCTCTGGGGCCAACGTCCTGACTTTC.

The V gene is TRBV7-2, the J gene TRBJ2-1; D ambiguous. The CDR3 sequence is 14 residues long. V was pared by 8 bases and J by 6 bases, with 17 bases between. Germline CDR1 reads SGHTA; CDR2 reads FQGNSA. CDR3 in DNA: TGTGCCAGCCGGACCGGGTCAACGGCCAATGAGCAGTTCTTC. It encodes CASRTGSTANEQFF.

In the case of this clone: Other DNA variants within this sample encode the same CDR3. The CDR3 sequence is CSVGAGTYEQYF. The DNA of the CDR3 is TGCAGCGTCGGGGCGGGAACCTACGAGCAGTACTTC. The chain joins TRBV29-1 to TRBJ2-7, with D perhaps matching TRBD2 (6 bases). Germline V gene data show CDR1 as SQVTM and CDR2 as ANQGSEA. This CDR3 has 12 residues. V gave up 6 bases and J gave up 2 bases, with 11 bases separating them.

This clone was observed at least ten times. The rearrangement links TRBV19 to TRBJ2-5; 9 nucleotides agree with TRBD1. The germline CDR1 and CDR2 sequences are LNHDA and SQIVND (reference sequence). The CDR3 contains 12 residues. The V and J ends lost 9 bases and 7 bases, in that order; junction bases with no gene match: 6. CDR3 DNA sequence: TGTGCCAGCGGGACAGGGCGTAGGACCCAGTACTTC. Encoded protein: CASGTGRRTQYF.